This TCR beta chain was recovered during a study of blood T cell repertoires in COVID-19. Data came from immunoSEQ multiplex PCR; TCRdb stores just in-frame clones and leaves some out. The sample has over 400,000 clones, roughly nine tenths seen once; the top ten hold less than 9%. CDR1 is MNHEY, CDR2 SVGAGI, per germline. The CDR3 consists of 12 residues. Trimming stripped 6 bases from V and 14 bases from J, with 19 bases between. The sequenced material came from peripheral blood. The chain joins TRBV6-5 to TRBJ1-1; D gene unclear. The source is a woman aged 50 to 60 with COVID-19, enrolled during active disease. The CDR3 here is CASSPGALSMFF. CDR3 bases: TGTGCCAGCAGCCCGGGAGCTTTGAGTATGTTCTTT.